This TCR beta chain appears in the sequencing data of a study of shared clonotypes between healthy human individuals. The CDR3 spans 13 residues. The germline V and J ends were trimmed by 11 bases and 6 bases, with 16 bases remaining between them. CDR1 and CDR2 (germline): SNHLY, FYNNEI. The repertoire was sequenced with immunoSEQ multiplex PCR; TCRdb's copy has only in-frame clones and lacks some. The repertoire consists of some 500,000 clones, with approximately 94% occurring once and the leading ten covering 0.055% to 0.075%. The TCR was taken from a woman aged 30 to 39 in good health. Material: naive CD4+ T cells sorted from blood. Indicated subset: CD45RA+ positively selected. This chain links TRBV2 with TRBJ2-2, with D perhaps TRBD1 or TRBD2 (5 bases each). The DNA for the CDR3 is TGTGCCGGCGAGCACGGGGCGCCCGGGGAGCTGTTTTTT. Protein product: CAGEHGAPGELFF.